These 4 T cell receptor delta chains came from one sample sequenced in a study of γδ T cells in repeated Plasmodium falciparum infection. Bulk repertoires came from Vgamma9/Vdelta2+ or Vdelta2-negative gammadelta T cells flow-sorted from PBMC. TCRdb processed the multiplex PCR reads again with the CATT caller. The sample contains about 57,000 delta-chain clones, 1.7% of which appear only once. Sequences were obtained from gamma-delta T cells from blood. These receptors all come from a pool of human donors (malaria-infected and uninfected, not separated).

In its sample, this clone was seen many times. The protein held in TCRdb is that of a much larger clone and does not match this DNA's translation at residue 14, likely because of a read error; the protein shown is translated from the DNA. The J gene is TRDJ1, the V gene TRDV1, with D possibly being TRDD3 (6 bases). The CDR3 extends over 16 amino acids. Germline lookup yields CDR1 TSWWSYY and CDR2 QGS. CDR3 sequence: CALGLTVYWATDKPIF. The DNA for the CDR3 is TGTGCTCTTGGACTAACCGTCTACTGGGCTACCGATAAACCCATCTTT.

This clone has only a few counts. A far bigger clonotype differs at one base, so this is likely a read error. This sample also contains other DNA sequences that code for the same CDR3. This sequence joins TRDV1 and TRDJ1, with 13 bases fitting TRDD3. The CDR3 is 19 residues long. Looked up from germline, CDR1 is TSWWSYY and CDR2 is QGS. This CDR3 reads CALGELGEYWGIRTDKLIF. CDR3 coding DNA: TGTGCTCTTGGAGAACTTGGGGAGTACTGGGGGATACGGACCGATAAACTCATCTTT.

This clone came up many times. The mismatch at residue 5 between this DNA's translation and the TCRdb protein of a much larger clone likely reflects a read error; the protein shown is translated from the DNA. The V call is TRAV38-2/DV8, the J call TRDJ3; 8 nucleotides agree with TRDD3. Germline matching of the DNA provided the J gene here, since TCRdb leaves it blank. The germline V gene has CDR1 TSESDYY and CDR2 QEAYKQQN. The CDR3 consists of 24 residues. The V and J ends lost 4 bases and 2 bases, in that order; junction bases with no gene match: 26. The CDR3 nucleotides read TGTGCTTATAGGGGCTGGTACCGCCCTCCTACTGGGGGCCAGAGCCCCTGGGACACCCGACAGATGTTTTTC. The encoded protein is CAYRGWYRPPTGGQSPWDTRQMFF.

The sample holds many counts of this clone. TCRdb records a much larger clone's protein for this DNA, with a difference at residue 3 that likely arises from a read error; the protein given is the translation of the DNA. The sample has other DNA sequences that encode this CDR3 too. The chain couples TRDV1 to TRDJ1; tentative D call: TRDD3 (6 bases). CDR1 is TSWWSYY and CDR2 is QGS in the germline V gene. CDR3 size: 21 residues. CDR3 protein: CAPGELAVAGSSRWYTDKLIF. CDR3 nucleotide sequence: TGTGCTCCTGGGGAACTAGCGGTGGCGGGATCCTCAAGATGGTACACCGATAAACTCATCTTT.